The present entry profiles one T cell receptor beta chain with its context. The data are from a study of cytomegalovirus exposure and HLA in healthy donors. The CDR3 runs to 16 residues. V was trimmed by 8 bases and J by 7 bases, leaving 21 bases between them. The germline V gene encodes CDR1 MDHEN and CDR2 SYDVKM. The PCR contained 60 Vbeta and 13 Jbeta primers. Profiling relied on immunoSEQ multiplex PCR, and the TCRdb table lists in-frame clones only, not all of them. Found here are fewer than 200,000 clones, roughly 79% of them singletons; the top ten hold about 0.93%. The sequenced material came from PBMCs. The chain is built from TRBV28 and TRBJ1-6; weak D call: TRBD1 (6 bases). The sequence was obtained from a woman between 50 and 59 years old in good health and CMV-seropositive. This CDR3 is CASVKDRQLANSPLHF. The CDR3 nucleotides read TGTGCCAGCGTCAAAGACAGGCAGTTGGCCAATTCACCCCTCCACTTT.